The 17 T cell receptor beta chains below were found in one sample sequenced in a study of blood T cell repertoires in COVID-19. Sequenced by immunoSEQ multiplex PCR; TCRdb stores in-frame clones only, minus some. The sample carries 40,000 to 50,000 clones, about 83% recorded once. Material for sequencing was peripheral blood. These receptors were collected from a woman over 75 with acute or convalescent COVID-19.

The chain is built from TRBV6-2 or TRBV6-3 and TRBJ2-7; D is possibly TRBD2 (6 bases). CDR3 size: 16 residues. Germline CDR1 is MNHEY and CDR2 is SVGEGT. V gave up 2 bases and J gave up 1 base, with 15 bases separating them. The CDR3 loop reads CASSYGLGRGSYEQYF. The DNA for the CDR3 is TGTGCCAGCAGTTACGGCTTGGGGCGGGGATCCTACGAGCAGTACTTC.

The chain couples TRBV19 to TRBJ1-6; D is unresolved. The V gene lost 1 base and the J gene lost 8 bases, with 6 bases spanning the gap. The CDR3 is 13 residues long. CDR1 LNHDA and CDR2 SQIVND come from the germline V gene (reference sequence). The CDR3 region is CASSIGGDSPLHF. The DNA of the CDR3 is TGTGCCAGTAGTATAGGAGGCGATTCACCCCTCCACTTT.

The chain carries TRBV28 and TRBJ1-5, with a weak D call TRBD1 (5 bases). The CDR3 has 14 residues. Trimming removed 3 bases from V and 6 bases from J, with 12 bases in between. In germline, CDR1 is MDHEN, CDR2 SYDVKM. The CDR3, as DNA: TGTGCCAGCAGTTTGGGGCCGGGGGTTCAGCCCCAGCATTTT. It codes for CASSLGPGVQPQHF.

V usage is TRBV28 and J usage is TRBJ1-6, with 7 bases aligning to TRBD1. Germline V gives CDR1 MDHEN, CDR2 SYDVKM. There are 13 residues in the CDR3. After removal of 7 bases from V and 9 bases from J, the junction contained 6 bases not matched to a gene. The DNA for the CDR3 is TGTGCCAGCAACAGGGGAATTGTTTCACCCCTCCACTTT. Translated, it gives CASNRGIVSPLHF.

This clone was counted once. The chain recombines TRBV7-2 with TRBJ2-3, with 7 bases fitting TRBD1. The length of the CDR3 is 16 residues. Trimming removed 4 bases from V and 11 bases from J; junction bases left unmatched: 18. Germline loops: CDR1 SGHTA, CDR2 FQGNSA. The CDR3 DNA reads as TGTGCCAGCAGCTATTTACAGGGGACCAACGGTGGGGGGCAGTATTTT. Its translation is CASSYLQGTNGGGQYF. Drawing the rest from reference TRBV7-2 and TRBJ2-3, the complete variable domain is GAGVSQSPSNKVTEKGKDVELRCDPISGHTALYWYRQSLGQGLEFLIYFQGNSAPDKSGLPSDRFSAERTGGSVSTLTIQRTQQEDSAVYLCASSYLQGTNGGGQYFGPGTRLTVL.

The rearrangement joins TRBV9 to TRBJ2-3, with TRBD2 matching over 13 bases. The germline gives CDR1 SGDLS, CDR2 YYNGEE. The V and J ends lost 4 bases and 6 bases, in that order; junction bases with no gene match: 8. This CDR3 comprises 16 residues. In DNA form, the CDR3 reads TGTGCCAGCAGCCCCGGGACTAGCGGGGTACAGGATACGCAGTATTTT. It yields the protein CASSPGTSGVQDTQYF.

The chain is built from TRBV12-3 or TRBV12-4 and TRBJ1-5; 7 positions agree with TRBD1. V dropped 6 bases and J dropped 4; count of bases not matched to a gene: 3. The CDR3 runs to 13 residues. This CDR3 is CASRGTVNQPQHF. The CDR3 DNA reads as TGTGCCAGCAGAGGGACAGTTAATCAGCCCCAGCATTTT.

The rearrangement uses TRBV12-5 and TRBJ1-1; 8 bases agree with TRBD1. Germline V gene lookup returns CDR1 LGHNT and CDR2 FRNRAP. The CDR3 loop spans 12 amino acids. Unmatched junction bases numbered 6, after V lost 6 bases and J lost 9 bases. In DNA form, the CDR3 reads TGTGCTAGTGGCCCCGGACAGGGAAAAGCTTTCTTT. Protein product: CASGPGQGKAFF.

A few counts support this clone. The chain joins TRBV3-1 (or the pseudogene TRBV3-2) to TRBJ1-2; 9 nucleotides align to TRBD1. The CDR3 is 13 amino acids. The V gene's germline CDR1 is LGHDT and CDR2 YNNKEL (reference sequence). With V trimmed by 8 bases and J by 7 bases, 8 bases remained unmatched. The CDR3 DNA is TGTGCCAGCTCTACGTGGGACAGGGTTGGCTACACCTTC. It encodes CASSTWDRVGYTF.

The rearrangement uses TRBV24-1 and TRBJ2-1; TRBD1 aligns across 10 bases. Germline CDR1 reads KGHDR; CDR2 reads SFDVKD. CDR3 length: 14 residues. The V and J ends lost 9 bases and 9 bases, in that order; junction bases with no gene match: 10. The CDR3 loop is CATPRDRGDGEQFF. CDR3 in DNA: TGTGCCACCCCCCGGGACAGGGGCGACGGTGAGCAGTTCTTC.

CDR3 region: CASSPRGESDTQYF. CDR3 DNA: TGTGCCAGCAGCCCCAGGGGGGAGTCAGATACGCAGTATTTT. The chain links TRBV3-1 (or the pseudogene TRBV3-2) to TRBJ2-3; the D gene is possibly TRBD1 (7 bases). Germline V gene data show CDR1 as LGHDT and CDR2 as YNNKEL (reference sequence). Trimming pared 4 bases from V and 4 bases from J, leaving 12 bases between. This CDR3 spans 14 amino acids.

The V call is TRBV6-1, the J call TRBJ1-6; tentatively, D is TRBD1 (5 bases). The CDR3 is 16 amino acids. V was cut by 1 base and J by 1 base, with 8 bases left in between. Germline CDR1 and CDR2: MNHNS and SASEGT. The CDR3 protein is CASSEGGESYNSPLHF. DNA of the CDR3: TGTGCCAGCAGTGAAGGGGGGGAATCCTATAATTCACCCCTCCACTTT.

A few counts support this clone. The chain recombines TRBV5-4 with TRBJ1-5, with D tentatively TRBD1 (5 bases). The CDR3 totals 14 residues. Germline CDR1 is SGHNT and CDR2 is YYREEE (reference sequence). The V and J ends lost 0 bases and 2 bases respectively, with 6 bases between them. The CDR3 spells CASSLGGGNQPQHF. Here the CDR3 DNA reads TGTGCCAGCAGCTTGGGGGGGGGCAATCAGCCCCAGCATTTT.

This clone showed up just once. V usage is TRBV19 and J usage is TRBJ2-1; 7 bases are a match to TRBD1. The J segment lost 2 bases and the V segment lost 2 bases, leaving 0 bases of the junction unmatched. Germline V gene lookup returns CDR1 LNHDA and CDR2 SQIVND (reference sequence). This CDR3 contains 14 residues. The CDR3 sequence is CASSIQGAYNEQFF. The CDR3 coding sequence is TGTGCCAGTAGTATACAGGGGGCCTACAATGAGCAGTTCTTC.

The chain employs TRBV18 and TRBJ2-5; 12 positions agree with TRBD2. CDR1 is KGHSH, CDR2 LQKENI, per germline. V shed 0 bases, J shed 5 bases, and the junction held 7 bases outside the gene matches. The CDR3 has 17 amino acids. CDR3 protein: CASSPPGLAGPLETQYF. CDR3 in DNA: TGTGCCAGCTCACCACCGGGACTAGCGGGCCCCTTGGAGACCCAGTACTTC.

The V and J genes are TRBV14 and TRBJ2-1; 10 nucleotides agree with TRBD2. V was pared by 0 bases and J by 7 bases, with 12 bases of the junction left unmatched. The CDR3 covers 18 residues. Germline V gene lookup returns CDR1 SGHDN and CDR2 FVKESK. CDR3 sequence (DNA): TGTGCCAGCAGCCAAGATCTGCAGAAAGCGGGGGGGTGGAATGAGCAGTTCTTC. This sequence encodes CASSQDLQKAGGWNEQFF. Variable domain in full (rest from reference TRBV14 and TRBJ2-1): EAGVTQFPSHSVIEKGQTVTLRCDPISGHDNLYWYRRVMGKEIKFLLHFVKESKQDESGMPNNRFLAERTGGTYSTLKVQPAELEDSGVYFCASSQDLQKAGGWNEQFFGPGTRLTVL.

V gene TRBV7-2 combines with J gene TRBJ2-7, with 8 bases fitting TRBD1. The ends lost 4 bases at V and 5 bases at J; junction bases unmatched: 7. From germline, CDR1 is SGHTA and CDR2 FQGNSA. CDR3 length equals 14 residues. The CDR3 sequence: CASSSGQGPHEQYF. The CDR3 DNA reads TGTGCCAGCAGCTCCGGACAGGGTCCCCACGAGCAGTACTTC.